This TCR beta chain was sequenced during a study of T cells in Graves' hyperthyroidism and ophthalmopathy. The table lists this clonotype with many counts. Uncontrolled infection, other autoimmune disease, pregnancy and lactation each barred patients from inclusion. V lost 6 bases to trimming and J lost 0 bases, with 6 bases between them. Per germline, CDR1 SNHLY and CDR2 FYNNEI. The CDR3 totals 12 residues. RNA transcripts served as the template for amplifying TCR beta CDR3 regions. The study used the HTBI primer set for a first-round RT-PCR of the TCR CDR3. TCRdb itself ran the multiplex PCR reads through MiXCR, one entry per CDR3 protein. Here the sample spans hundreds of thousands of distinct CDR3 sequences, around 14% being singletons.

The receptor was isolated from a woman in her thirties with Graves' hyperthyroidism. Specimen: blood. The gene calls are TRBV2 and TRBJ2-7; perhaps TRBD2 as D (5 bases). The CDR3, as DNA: TGTGCCAGCAGGGAGGTCTCCTACGAGCAGTACTTC. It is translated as CASREVSYEQYF. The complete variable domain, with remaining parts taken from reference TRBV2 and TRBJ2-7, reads EPEVTQTPSHQVTQMGQEVILRCVPISNHLYFYWYRQILGQKVEFLVSFYNNEISEKSEIFDDQFSVERPDGSNFTLKIRSTKLEDSAMYFCASREVSYEQYFGPGTRLTVT.